A selection of T cell receptor beta chains follows, all from one sample in a study of molecular identifiers for immune sequencing clone quantification. MiXCR, applied by TCRdb to the PCR reads, yields one record per CDR3 protein. Of a few hundred thousand distinct CDR3 sequences in the sample, about 22% were seen once. Source material: naive CD8+ T cells from blood, with Jurkat cell RNA spiked in. These receptors were obtained from a human donor in good health. Some libraries in this study had Jurkat cell RNA spiked in. The CDR3 runs from the conserved cysteine through the conserved F or W. A D gene is named only where the DNA matches it firmly. The size of a clone is reported for some rows only, either as once, few or many, or as a class for expanded clones.

V	D	J	size	DNA	CDR3
TRBV7-8	TRBD2	TRBJ2-1	few	TGTGCCAGCAGCCCACTAGCGGGGGGGCTCCACAATGAGCAGTTCTTC	CASSPLAGGLHNEQFF
TRBV11-2	TRBD2	TRBJ2-5	NA	TGTGCCAGCAGCCCGATAGGGACTAGGGGAGAGCCCCAGTACTTC	CASSPIGTRGEPQYF
TRBV30	NA	TRBJ2-3	many	TGTGCCTGGAGTGTTGGAGCCTTCGGGGATACGCAGTATTTT	CAWSVGAFGDTQYF
TRBV20-1	NA	TRBJ2-4	many	TGCAGTGCTATCGCTCCTCTAGCCAAAAACATTCAGTACTTC	CSAIAPLAKNIQYF
TRBV7-9	TRBD1	TRBJ1-5	NA	TGTGCCAGCAGCCTAGGAGGGGGCTTGGGTCAGCCCCAGCATTTT	CASSLGGGLGQPQHF
TRBV5-5	NA	TRBJ2-3	few	TGTGCCAGCAGCTCCCAACTAGCATTCACAGATACGCAGTATTTT	CASSSQLAFTDTQYF
TRBV27	NA	TRBJ2-5	many	TGTGCCAGCAGTTTATTTCTCGGCAAAGAGACCCAGTACTTC	CASSLFLGKETQYF
TRBV4-3	NA	TRBJ1-1	few	TGCGCCAGCAGCCAAGATTGGTCCCAGGGGAGCACTGAAGCTTTCTTT	CASSQDWSQGSTEAFF
TRBV7-9	NA	TRBJ1-1	few	TGTGCCAGCAGCGCCCGTTTACAGGATGAAGCTTTCTTT	CASSARLQDEAFF
TRBV14	NA	TRBJ2-7	many	TGTGCCAGCAGCCAAGATGATCATGTCGGGGTCATGAGCTACGAGCAGTACTTC	CASSQDDHVGVMSYEQYF
TRBV27	TRBD2	TRBJ2-3	NA	TGTGCCAGCAGTGAAGAGGGAGCGGGAGGCCCTAGCACAGATACGCAGTATTTT	CASSEEGAGGPSTDTQYF